The 4 T cell receptor beta chains listed next were all sequenced from one sample in a study of Ad26.COV2.S vaccination and SARS-CoV-2 variants. Indicated treatment: roughly 19 received Ad26.COV2.S at low or high dose, single or two shots; about five received placebo; per-sample allocation not given. Sample collection was performed on day 63 after the first vaccine or placebo injection. Libraries were prepared by immunoSEQ multiplex PCR; TCRdb keeps only in-frame clonotypes and omits some of them. The table lists some 250,000 clones, 85% to 90% of them singletons. Sequencing was performed on peripheral blood, taken in a trial of Ad26.COV2.S vaccine versus placebo. The receptors were gathered from a person aged 18-60 years who received the Ad26.COV2.S COVID-19 vaccine or a placebo.

This clone appeared a single time. V is TRBV5-5 and J is TRBJ2-7; 9 nucleotides line up with TRBD1. J gave up 5 bases and V 5 bases, and 5 bases lay outside the gene matches. Germline-derived CDR1 and CDR2 are SGHKS and YYEKEE (reference sequence). The CDR3 covers 13 residues. The CDR3 DNA sequence: TGTGCCAGCAGGGGACAGGGTGGGGACGAGCAGTACTTC. Protein sequence: CASRGQGGDEQYF.

The genes are TRBV19 and TRBJ2-1; D possibly matches TRBD1 or TRBD2 (5 bases each). This CDR3 has 16 amino acids. Between the trimmed V and J ends, which lost 5 bases and 6 bases, there was a span of 20 bases. The germline V gene has CDR1 LNHDA and CDR2 SQIVND (reference sequence). DNA of the CDR3: TGTGCCAGTAGTCCGTCCGGGACCCCGTTTTCCAATGAGCAGTTCTTC. Its protein product is CASSPSGTPFSNEQFF.

This clone has only one observation. The chain links TRBV7-9 to TRBJ1-2; the D is unclear. Per germline, CDR1 SEHNR and CDR2 FQNEAQ (reference sequence). The CDR3 loop spans 10 amino acids. V lost 5 bases to trimming and J lost 8 bases, with 6 bases between them. Here the CDR3 reads CASSHGGYTF. As DNA, the CDR3 is TGTGCCAGCAGCCACGGCGGCTACACCTTC.

CDR3 sequence reads: CASSLGLGGYEQYF. The CDR3 DNA sequence: TGTGCCAGCAGCCTCGGACTAGGGGGGTACGAGCAGTACTTC. The chain couples TRBV3-1 (or the pseudogene TRBV3-2) to TRBJ2-7, with a weak D call TRBD2 (7 bases). CDR3 length: 14 residues. Germline lookup yields CDR1 LGHDT and CDR2 YNNKEL (reference sequence). Trimming stripped 4 bases from V and 4 bases from J, with 14 bases between.